This T cell receptor beta chain was documented in a study of T-cell memory formation after mild COVID-19. As for the study in general: Clustering of TCRs was largely donor specific. General study findings and limits: Pre-infection memory already had some responding clones, implying cross-reactive memory joined. Clones that contracted from day 15 to 85 had balanced CD4/CD8; later expanders were CD4+ biased. Confirmation of SARS-CoV-2 specificity was lacking for second-wave clones peaking day 37.

Trimming shortened V by 3 bases and J by 14 bases, and 11 bases separated the two germline ends. This CDR3 is 11 amino acids long. The germline gives CDR1 SEHNR, CDR2 FQNEAQ (reference sequence). TCRdb reprocessed the 5' RACE reads via MiXCR and lists one record per CDR3 protein. The sample gives 350,000 to 450,000 distinct CDR3 sequences, around 27% of which show up once; about 13% is in the top ten. This clonotype was seen many times. The antigen is not known. The V and J genes are TRBV7-9 and TRBJ2-1; TRBD1 might be the D (5 bases). The sequencing sample was made of PBMCs or a T cell subset sorted from them (not recorded which). This TCR was sampled from an adult woman who had mild COVID-19 (a few samples of this study predate the infection). Cell type and time point are not known. The CDR3 sequence is CASSLGPEKFF. The CDR3 DNA reads TGTGCCAGCAGCTTGGGGCCGGAAAAGTTCTTC.